Here is one T cell receptor (beta chain) with its context. This clone's antigen is unknown. Base qualities are missing; no much larger clone stands one base away. V is reduced by 0 bases and J by 4 bases, leaving a spacing of 17 bases between them. Counted from cysteine to phenylalanine, this CDR3 has 17 amino acids. The read is trimmed to its CDR3 DNA, 51 bases read in frame from base 1. The CDR1 and CDR2 encoded by the germline V gene (reference sequence) are LNHNV and YYDKDF. Taken with the paper, the label for time point translates to: about 28 days (+/-7) after the second vaccine dose. Because spike-specific TCR depth and breadth did not differ between the two schedules, AZD1222 recipients who got a second dose at roughly 4 weeks were pooled with those who got a second dose at roughly 12 weeks. Vaccinee samples came from UK trials COV001 and COV002, including a single-blind randomized controlled phase 2/3 trial of AZD1222 (ChAdOx1 nCoV-19) in healthy adults. Trial participant PBMC samples were collected at day 0 and day 28 after the second dose for TCRbeta chain sequencing.

The CDR3 regions of human TCRbeta chains were subjected to immunosequencing. Turning to the authors' computational methods: Repertoire TCRs were matched against a reference library of SARS-CoV-2-specific TCRs generated with the MIRA antigen-specificity platform. Breadth was defined as the fraction of unique TCRs that were SARS-CoV-2-associated. Depth was defined as the fraction of total T cells that were SARS-CoV-2-associated. Using the MIRA data, every spike-specific TCR was mapped to the spike region that the TCR reacted to and assigned to either a CD4 or a CD8 class. Log10-transformed breadth and depth values were compared by one-way ANOVA with Sidak's multiple comparisons tests. TCRdb re-hosts the immuneACCESS table, in-frame sequences only. Its copies lack some clones; in the studies checked, an unresolved V gene accounts for under half of them, and the cause for the rest is not known. D and trimming were read from the DNA, whereas the V and J calls and clone size are those reported in that table. This sample is represented by about 84,000 clones; around 90% of them were singletons. Of the sample, 11% falls within the top ten clones.

These data are taken from a study of T cell responses to AZD1222 COVID-19 vaccine (dated by TCRdb to the early 2020s). Regarding the complete study: A total of roughly 240 trial participants underwent TCR sequencing, of whom approximately 210 received two doses of AZD1222 and around 25 received two doses of the MenACWY control vaccine. Enrollment into the trials was organized by age into subgroups of 18-55, 56-69 and 70-plus years, and those subgroups contained about 160, 30 and 59 TCR-sequenced participants, respectively.

Overall study outcomes, separate from this receptor: Only five to seven AZD1222 recipients were SARS-CoV-2 seropositive at baseline, limiting conclusions about previously exposed vaccinees. No day 14 peak-response samples were available, so repertoires were characterized only after the peak T cell response. In the small 56-69-year group, the increase in depth fell short of significance, most likely because of low power. Nearly half of unique spike-specific TCRs reportedly recognized epitopes outside regions mutated in the B.1.351 and B.1.1.7 variants. A significant rise in spike-specific TCR breadth and depth was observed after two AZD1222 doses relative to day 0 and relative to MenACWY recipients. Most participants were white British and females outnumbered males, and the authors suggested that clonal diversity may have been underestimated. The vaccine-associated CD4 TCRs covered the entire spike protein, and the dominant responses fell in regions 160-218 and 743-854.

This material consisted of peripheral blood, taken 28 days after the second AZD1222 dose. The TCR originated in an adult who received the AZD1222 COVID-19 vaccine. The V and J genes are TRBV15 and TRBJ2-3; the best D guess is TRBD1, with 6 bases matching. The nucleotide sequence reads TGTGCCACCAGCAGAGATGAGAGGGGGTGGGGGCCAGATACGCAGTATTTT. It encodes CATSRDERGWGPDTQYF. When the CDR3 is completed using the reference TRBV15 and TRBJ2-3 genes on either side, the full variable domain is DAMVIQNPRYQVTQFGKPVTLSCSQTLNHNVMYWYQQKSSQAPKLLFHYYDKDFNNEADTPDNFQSRRPNTSFCFLDIRSPGLGDTAMYLCATSRDERGWGPDTQYFGPGTRLTVL.